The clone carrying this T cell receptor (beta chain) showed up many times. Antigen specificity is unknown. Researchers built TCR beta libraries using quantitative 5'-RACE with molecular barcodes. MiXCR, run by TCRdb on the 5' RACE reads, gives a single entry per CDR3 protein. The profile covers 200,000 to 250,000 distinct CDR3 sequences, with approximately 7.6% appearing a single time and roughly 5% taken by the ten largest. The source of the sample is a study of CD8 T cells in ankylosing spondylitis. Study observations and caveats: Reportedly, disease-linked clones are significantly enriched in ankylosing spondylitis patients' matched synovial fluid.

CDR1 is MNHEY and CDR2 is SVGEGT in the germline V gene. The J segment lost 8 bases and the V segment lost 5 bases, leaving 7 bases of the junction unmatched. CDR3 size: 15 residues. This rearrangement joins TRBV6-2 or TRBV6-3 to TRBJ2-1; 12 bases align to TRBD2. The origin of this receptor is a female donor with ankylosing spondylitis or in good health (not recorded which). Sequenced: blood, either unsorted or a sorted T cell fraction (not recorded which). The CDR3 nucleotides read TGTGCCAGCAGTCGCCCGGGACTAGCGGGCGATGAGCAGTTCTTC. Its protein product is CASSRPGLAGDEQFF.